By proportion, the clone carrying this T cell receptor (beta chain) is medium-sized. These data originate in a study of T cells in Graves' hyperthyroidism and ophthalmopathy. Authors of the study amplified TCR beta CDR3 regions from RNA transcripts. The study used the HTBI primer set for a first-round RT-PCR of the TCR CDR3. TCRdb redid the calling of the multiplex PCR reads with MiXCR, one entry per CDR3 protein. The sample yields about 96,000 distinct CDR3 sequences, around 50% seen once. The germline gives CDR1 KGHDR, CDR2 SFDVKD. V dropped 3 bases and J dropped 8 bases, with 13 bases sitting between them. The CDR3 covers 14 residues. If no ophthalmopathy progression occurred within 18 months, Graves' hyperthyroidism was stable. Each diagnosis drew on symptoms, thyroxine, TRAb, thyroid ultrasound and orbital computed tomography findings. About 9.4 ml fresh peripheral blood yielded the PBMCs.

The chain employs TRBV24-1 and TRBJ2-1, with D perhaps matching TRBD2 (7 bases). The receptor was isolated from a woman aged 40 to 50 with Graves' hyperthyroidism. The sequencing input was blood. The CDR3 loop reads CATSDERGRDEQFF. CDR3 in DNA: TGTGCCACCAGTGATGAAAGGGGGAGGGATGAGCAGTTCTTC.